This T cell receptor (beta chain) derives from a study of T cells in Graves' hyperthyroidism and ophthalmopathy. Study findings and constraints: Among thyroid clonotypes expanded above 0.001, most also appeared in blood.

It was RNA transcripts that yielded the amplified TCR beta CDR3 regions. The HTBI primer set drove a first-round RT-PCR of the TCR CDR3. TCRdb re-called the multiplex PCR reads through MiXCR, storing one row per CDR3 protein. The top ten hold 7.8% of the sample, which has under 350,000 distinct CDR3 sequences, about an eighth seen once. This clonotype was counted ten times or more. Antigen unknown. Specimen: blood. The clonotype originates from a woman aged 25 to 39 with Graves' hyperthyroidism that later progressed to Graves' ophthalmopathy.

CDR3 nucleotide sequence: TGTGCCAGCAGTTCACAAGTAGCGGGGACCTACAATGAGCAGTTCTTC. Amino acids: CASSSQVAGTYNEQFF. The chain carries TRBV28 and TRBJ2-1, with 8 positions matching TRBD2. The CDR3 consists of 16 residues. Looked up from germline, CDR1 is MDHEN and CDR2 is SYDVKM. V lost 4 bases to trimming and J lost 2 bases; unmatched junction nucleotides: 7.